This TCR beta chain was obtained from a study of blood T cell repertoires in COVID-19. Study-wide context: The United States, Italy and Spain were the sources of the acute and convalescent COVID-19 samples. PBMCs, B-cell-depleted T cells, or T cells were the source of the cDNA or gDNA that made up the material.

Unmatched junction bases numbered 5, after V lost 5 bases and J lost 5 bases. This CDR3 is built from 15 residues. Germline V gene lookup returns CDR1 LNHDA and CDR2 SQIVND (reference sequence). As originally analysed: Amplification of reference gene primers provided the estimated nucleated cell counts. Clones were read by immunoSEQ multiplex PCR, and TCRdb kept only the in-frame ones, dropping some. D and trimming come from the DNA, and the V and J calls and clone size come from that table. In the table there are about 100,000 clones, around 86% of which are singletons. The TCR was taken from a man in his forties or fifties with acute or convalescent COVID-19. The chain is built from TRBV19 and TRBJ1-5; the match to TRBD1 covers 11 bases. Sequencing input: peripheral blood. The chain's CDR3 is CASSRVGQGDQPQHF. CDR3 bases: TGTGCCAGTAGTCGGGTGGGACAGGGGGATCAGCCCCAGCATTTT.